A selection of T cell receptor beta chains follows, all from one sample in a study of identical twins. Each CDR3 protein gets one entry after TCRdb re-called the 5' RACE reads with MiXCR. The sample has more than 650,000 distinct CDR3 sequences, less than 7% seen once; the top ten hold 1.5% to 2%. What was sequenced was naive T cells sorted from blood. The receptors here all came from a man between 18 and 29 years old in good health. Each CDR3 is given with its conserved first and last residue. The order of the fields is clone size, J gene, D gene, V gene, CDR3 DNA, CDR3 protein. The D gene is left open where the match is weak. Only some rows state a clone size, as once, few, many or a class for expanded clones.

many TRBJ1-5 . TRBV10-3 TGTGCCATCTACCCTTGGGGACGATATAGCAATCAGCCCCAGCATTTT CAIYPWGRYSNQPQHF
. TRBJ1-1 . TRBV29-1 TGCAGCGTTGAAGGGACTCATATCGGGAACACTGAAGCTTTCTTT CSVEGTHIGNTEAFF
many TRBJ2-1 . TRBV12-3/TRBV12-4 TGTGCCAGCAGTTTTTTCTTGCGGGAAGGCAATGAGCAGTTCTTC CASSFFLREGNEQFF
few TRBJ2-7 TRBD2 TRBV7-6 TGTGCCAGCAGCTCCTATCGCGGGAGGGCCCCATACGAGCAGTACTTC CASSSYRGRAPYEQYF
few TRBJ1-2 . TRBV5-1 TGCGCCAGCAGCTTGGAGCCGGGACCGCTGGCTGGCTACACCTTC CASSLEPGPLAGYTF
. TRBJ2-5 TRBD1 TRBV7-9 TGTGCCAGCAGCTGGGGACAGGGGGGTCAGGAGACCCAGTACTTC CASSWGQGGQETQYF
many TRBJ1-2 TRBD1 TRBV12-3/TRBV12-4 TGTGCCAGCAGGCCCCAGGGGGCGGATGGCTACACCTTC CASRPQGADGYTF
. TRBJ2-7 . TRBV5-1 TGCGCCAGCAGCGTTACAGGGATGGCACCATACGAGCAGTACTTC CASSVTGMAPYEQYF
. TRBJ2-3 . TRBV11-2 TGTGCCAGCAGCGAGCCAGCGGTAATCACAGATACGCAGTATTTT CASSEPAVITDTQYF
many TRBJ2-1 . TRBV7-6 TGTGCCAGCAGCCACGGGACACGATACAATGAGCAGTTCTTC CASSHGTRYNEQFF
many TRBJ2-7 TRBD1 TRBV28 TGTGCCAGCAGCTCGCGACTTACTCTTCCGGGACAGGGCGTCTACGAGCAGTACTTC CASSSRLTLPGQGVYEQYF
. TRBJ1-2 . TRBV19 TGTGCCAGTACCTACGACAACTATGGCTACACCTTC CASTYDNYGYTF
many TRBJ1-5 . TRBV6-2/TRBV6-3 TGTGCCAGCAGACGTCCGGACCCCCTTCATAGCAATCAGCCCCAGCATTTT CASRRPDPLHSNQPQHF
many TRBJ2-7 TRBD2 TRBV5-1 TGCGCCAGCAGCTTGACGACTAGCGGGGGCTACGAGCAGTACTTC CASSLTTSGGYEQYF
few TRBJ2-7 . TRBV3-1 TGTGCCAGCAGCCCTGACGCAGGGTATAGCGAGCAGTACTTC CASSPDAGYSEQYF
many TRBJ2-2 . TRBV7-2 TGTGCCAGCAGCTCTCCCCCCGGGGAGCTGTTTTTT CASSSPPGELFF
many TRBJ2-7 TRBD2 TRBV10-3 TGTGCCATCAGTGATCCGGGACTGCGGGAGTTCCACGAGCAGTACTTC CAISDPGLREFHEQYF
. TRBJ1-5 . TRBV6-1 TGTGCCAGCACCCCAGAGTGGAATCAGCCCCAGCATTTT CASTPEWNQPQHF
many TRBJ2-2 TRBD1 TRBV6-4 TGTGCCAGCAGTGAGGAACAGGGGACGAAATCCGGGGAGCTGTTTTTT CASSEEQGTKSGELFF
. TRBJ2-1 TRBD2 TRBV29-1 TGCAGCGCTGAGATGAGCGGGAAGTCCTACAATGAGCAGTTCTTC CSAEMSGKSYNEQFF
many TRBJ1-4 . TRBV5-1 TGCGCCAGCAGGATCCCTACGGGGGGCGAATATGAAAAACTGTTTTTT CASRIPTGGEYEKLFF
few TRBJ2-3 TRBD2 TRBV28 TGTGCCAGCAGTCCTCCCCCCGGGGGGGGGTCAGAAGATACGCAGTATTTT CASSPPPGGGSEDTQYF
. TRBJ2-1 . TRBV30 TGTGCCTCGACAATTCCTGGGCGGCAGTTCTTC CASTIPGRQFF
many TRBJ2-7 . TRBV28 TGTGCCAGCAGTCGGACACCGAGCTCCTACGAGCAGTACTTC CASSRTPSSYEQYF
many TRBJ1-2 TRBD1 TRBV9 TGTGCCAGCAGCGCAACAGGGGGCGTGTATGGCTACACCTTC CASSATGGVYGYTF
. TRBJ1-5 . TRBV6-5 TGTGCCAGCAGTTACGCCCTGTGGGGTCAGCCCCAGCATTTT CASSYALWGQPQHF
many TRBJ2-7 . TRBV7-2 TGTGCCAGCAGCAGGACGAGAGCCTACGAGCAGTACTTC CASSRTRAYEQYF
. TRBJ2-1 TRBD1 TRBV7-9 TGTGCCAGCAGCTCGCTGGACAGGGGCGGCAACAATGAGCAGTTCTTC CASSSLDRGGNNEQFF
few TRBJ2-7 TRBD1 TRBV30 TGTGCCTGGAGCGCCGGGACAGGGAGTAACGAGCAGTACTTC CAWSAGTGSNEQYF
many TRBJ2-1 TRBD2 TRBV20-1 TGCAGTGCCCCCCCGACTCATACTAGCGGGGGTTACAATGAGCAGTTCTTC CSAPPTHTSGGYNEQFF
many TRBJ2-3 . TRBV12-3/TRBV12-4 TGTGCCAGCAGTTTAAGTCGCAGGGGCCAGGATACGCAGTATTTT CASSLSRRGQDTQYF
few TRBJ2-2 . TRBV10-1 TGCGCCAGCAGTGAGCCCGGCCGGGAGCTGTTTTTT CASSEPGRELFF
. TRBJ2-1 . TRBV19 TGTGCCAGTAAGGCGGTAGCGGCTTACAATGAGCAGTTCTTC CASKAVAAYNEQFF
. TRBJ2-5 . TRBV7-2 TGTGCCAGCAGCTTCGACGTAAGTCAAGAGACCCAGTACTTC CASSFDVSQETQYF
few TRBJ2-1 TRBD2 TRBV28 TGTGCCAGCAGTCCGATCGGACTAGCGGCGAGGCGGAATGAGCAGTTCTTC CASSPIGLAARRNEQFF